What follows describes a single TCR beta chain. Its specificity is unknown. This specimen comes from a study of radiotherapy plus CTLA-4 blockade in lung cancer. The overall study: Objective responses were recorded in 15% to 20% of patients, with disease control recorded in 25% to 40%.

Findings and caveats of the study: After treatment with radiotherapy plus ipilimumab, TCR clones that came from the tumor expanded in blood.

The protocol was immunoSEQ multiplex PCR, while the TCRdb copy is restricted to in-frame clones and leaves out a portion. In the table there are over 70,000 clones, approximately 83% of which are singletons. Those with chemo-refractory metastatic non-small-cell lung cancer were treated with focal radiation combined with CTLA-4 blockade using ipilimumab. The sequences come from peripheral blood, collected from a patient treated with radiotherapy plus ipilimumab. The sequence came from a human donor with non-small cell lung cancer who had a partial response to radiotherapy plus ipilimumab.

CDR3 sequence reads: CASSLGEGWSGYTF. The CDR3 DNA follows: TGCGCCAGCAGCTTGGGGGAGGGATGGAGTGGCTACACCTTC. The chain links TRBV5-1 to TRBJ1-2; D is ambiguous. Germline CDR1 and CDR2: SGHRS and YFSETQ. V lost 0 bases and J lost 7, with 13 bases in between. This CDR3 is 14 amino acids long.